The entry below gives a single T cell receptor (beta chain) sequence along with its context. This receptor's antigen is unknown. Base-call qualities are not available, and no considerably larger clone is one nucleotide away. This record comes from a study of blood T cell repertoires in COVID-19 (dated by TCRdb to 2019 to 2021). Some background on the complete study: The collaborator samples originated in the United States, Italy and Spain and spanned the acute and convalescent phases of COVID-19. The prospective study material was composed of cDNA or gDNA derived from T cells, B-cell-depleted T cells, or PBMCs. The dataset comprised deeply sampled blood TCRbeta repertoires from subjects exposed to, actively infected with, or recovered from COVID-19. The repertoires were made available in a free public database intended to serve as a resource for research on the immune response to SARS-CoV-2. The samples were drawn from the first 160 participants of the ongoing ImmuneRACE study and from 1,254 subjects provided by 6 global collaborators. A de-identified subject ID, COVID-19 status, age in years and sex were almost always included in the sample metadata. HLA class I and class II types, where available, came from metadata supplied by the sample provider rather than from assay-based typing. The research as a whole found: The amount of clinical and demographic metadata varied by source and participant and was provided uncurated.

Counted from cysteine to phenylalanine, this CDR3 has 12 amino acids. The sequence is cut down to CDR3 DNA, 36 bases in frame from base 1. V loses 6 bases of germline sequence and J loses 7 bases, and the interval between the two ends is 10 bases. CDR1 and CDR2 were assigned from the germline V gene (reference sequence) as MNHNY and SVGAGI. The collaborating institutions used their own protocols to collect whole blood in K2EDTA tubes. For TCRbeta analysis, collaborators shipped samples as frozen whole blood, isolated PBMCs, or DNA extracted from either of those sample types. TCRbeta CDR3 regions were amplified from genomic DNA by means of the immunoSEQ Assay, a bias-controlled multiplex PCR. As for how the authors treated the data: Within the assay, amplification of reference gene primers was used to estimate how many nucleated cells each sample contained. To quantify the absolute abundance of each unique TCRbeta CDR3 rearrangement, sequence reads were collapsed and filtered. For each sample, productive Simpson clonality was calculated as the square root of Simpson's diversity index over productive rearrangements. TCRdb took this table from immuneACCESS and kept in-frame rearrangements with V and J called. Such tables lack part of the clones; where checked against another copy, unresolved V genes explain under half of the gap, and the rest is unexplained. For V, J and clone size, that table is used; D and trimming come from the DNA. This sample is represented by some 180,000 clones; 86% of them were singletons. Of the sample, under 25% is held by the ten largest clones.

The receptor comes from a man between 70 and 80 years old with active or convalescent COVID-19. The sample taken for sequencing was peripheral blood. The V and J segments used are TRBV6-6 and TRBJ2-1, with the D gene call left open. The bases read TGTGCCAGCAGGAGATGGCGGAATGAGCAGTTCTTC. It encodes CASRRWRNEQFF.